The next 29 T cell receptor beta chains were all read from a single sample in a study of response to subunit inactivated influenza vaccine. TCRdb recomputed calls from the RT-PCR reads with MiXCR, one row per CDR3 protein. The sample has hundreds of thousands of distinct CDR3 sequences, around 11% seen once. The input for sequencing was PBMCs from blood, taken on the day of vaccination. The receptor source for this set is a middle-aged man who received an inactivated influenza vaccine.

The CDR3 bases are TGTGCCAGCAGTGTGGGACTAGCGGGGTTAGAGACCCAGTACTTC. It yields the protein CASSVGLAGLETQYF. This chain connects TRBV6-1 to TRBJ2-5; 13 nucleotides align to TRBD2. The CDR3 covers 15 residues. Trimming removed 4 bases from V and 4 bases from J; junction bases left unmatched: 3. Per germline, CDR1 MNHNS and CDR2 SASEGT.

This clonotype was counted a single time. The chain uses TRBV14 and TRBJ2-1; D remains ambiguous. With 5 bases removed from V and 7 bases from J, the gap between germline ends came to 21 bases. The CDR3 covers 16 residues. CDR1 is SGHDN and CDR2 is FVKESK in the germline V gene. DNA of the CDR3: TGTGCCAGCAGCTACTTCGAAGGTCCTCCTCGGAATGAGCAGTTCTTC. As protein: CASSYFEGPPRNEQFF.

The table lists this clonotype with many counts. This chain's CDR3 is CASRPLRGAYEQYF. The CDR3 DNA follows: TGTGCCAGCAGACCCTTGCGGGGGGCCTACGAGCAGTACTTC. The chain is built from TRBV7-8 and TRBJ2-7, with 8 bases lining up with TRBD2. This CDR3 has 14 residues. Germline CDR1 SGHVS, CDR2 FQNEAQ. Trimming cost V 6 bases and J 2 bases; bases outside gene matches: 6.

The chain joins TRBV4-3 to TRBJ2-3, with 8 bases lining up with TRBD1. Per the germline V gene, CDR1 is LGHNA and CDR2 is YSLEER. There are 15 residues in the CDR3. V was clipped by 8 bases and J by 2 bases; unmatched bases: 9. The DNA of the CDR3 is TGCGCCAGCTCCCAGACAGGGGCCCACACAGATACGCAGTATTTT. Its protein is CASSQTGAHTDTQYF.

The chain employs TRBV15 and TRBJ2-7; TRBD2 matches 10 bases. The CDR3 spans 16 residues. Trimming removed 1 base from V and 0 bases from J; junction bases left unmatched: 3. From germline, CDR1 is LNHNV and CDR2 YYDKDF (reference sequence). The CDR3 region has the DNA TGTGCCACCAGCAGAGGTAGCGGGAGGAGCTCCTACGAGCAGTACTTC. Protein: CATSRGSGRSSYEQYF.

The rearrangement joins TRBV15 to TRBJ2-1, with D perhaps matching TRBD1 or TRBD2 (6 bases each). Germline CDR1 and CDR2: LNHNV and YYDKDF (reference sequence). The ends were cut back, 5 bases at V and 4 bases at J, with 15 bases in the middle. The CDR3 loop spans 15 amino acids. This CDR3 reads CATSATSGAYNEQFF. CDR3 DNA sequence: TGTGCCACCAGCGCCACCTCGGGGGCTTACAATGAGCAGTTCTTC.

Many counts were recorded for this clonotype. The V call is TRBV5-1, the J call TRBJ1-2; 8 nucleotides align to TRBD1. Per the germline V gene, CDR1 is SGHRS and CDR2 is YFSETQ. Trimming removed 2 bases from V and 6 bases from J; junction bases left unmatched: 3. The CDR3 totals 13 residues. CDR3 nucleotides: TGCGCCAGCAGCTTCGGACAGGGACATGGCTACACCTTC. Translating it yields CASSFGQGHGYTF.

CDR3 bases: TGTGCCACCAGCCCGGGACTAGCGGGAGTAAGCTACGAGCAGTACTTC. Encoded protein: CATSPGLAGVSYEQYF. The chain couples TRBV15 to TRBJ2-7; 14 bases line up with TRBD2. J was trimmed by 3 bases and V by 5 bases; bases with no gene match: 6. Germline V gene data show CDR1 as LNHNV and CDR2 as YYDKDF (reference sequence). The CDR3 sequence is 16 residues long.

V is TRBV7-2 and J is TRBJ2-7; 9 bases align to TRBD1. The germline V gene encodes CDR1 SGHTA and CDR2 FQGNSA. The CDR3 totals 16 residues. V shed 6 bases and J 6 bases; nucleotides not matched to a gene: 15. CDR3 sequence: CASSKFPGQGLGEQYF. The CDR3 nucleotides are TGTGCCAGCAGTAAGTTCCCGGGACAGGGTTTAGGCGAGCAGTACTTC.

This rearrangement joins TRBV5-1 to TRBJ2-1; D is possibly TRBD1 (6 bases). Trimming removed 3 bases at V and 1 base at J, with 11 bases between. This CDR3 has 15 amino acids. CDR1 is SGHRS and CDR2 is YFSETQ in the germline V gene. The CDR3 region has the DNA TGCGCCAGCAGCTGGGACATCTCATCCTACAATGAGCAGTTCTTC. The encoded protein is CASSWDISSYNEQFF.

This chain connects TRBV10-3 to TRBJ2-1; 9 bases align to TRBD2. Losses at the gene ends were 2 bases for V and 0 bases for J; bases not matched to a gene: 2. Looked up from germline, CDR1 is ENHRY and CDR2 is SYGVKD. The CDR3 runs to 16 residues. For the CDR3, the DNA is TGTGCCATCAGTGAGGCTAGCGGGAACTCCTACAATGAGCAGTTCTTC. It specifies CAISEASGNSYNEQFF.

At least ten counts were recorded for this clonotype. The V gene is TRBV5-1, the J gene TRBJ1-2; no firm D call. The CDR3 has 17 amino acids. V shed 1 base and J shed 3 bases, with 19 bases lying between them. Germline CDR1 reads SGHRS; CDR2 reads YFSETQ. Written as DNA, the CDR3 is TGCGCCAGCAGCTTGAGGGCAGGATCAGTGACTTACTATGGCTACACCTTC. This translates into CASSLRAGSVTYYGYTF.

This clonotype was recorded many times. The V and J genes are TRBV12-3 or TRBV12-4 and TRBJ1-6, with 9 bases fitting TRBD1. CDR3 length: 14 residues. V was clipped by 6 bases and J by 7 bases; unmatched bases: 4. CDR3 nucleotide sequence: TGTGCCAGCAGCTCCGGGACAGGGAATTCACCCCTCCACTTT. This sequence encodes CASSSGTGNSPLHF.

V and J are TRBV30 and TRBJ1-1; D gene uncertain. Trimming took off 0 bases at V and 3 bases at J, with 11 bases between the two ends. Germline loops: CDR1 GTSNPN, CDR2 SVGIG (reference sequence). The CDR3 consists of 14 residues. CDR3 sequence reads: CAWSVSRLHTEAFF. The CDR3 nucleotides read TGTGCCTGGAGTGTATCGAGGCTTCACACTGAAGCTTTCTTT.

This clonotype was counted between two and nine times. The CDR3 nucleotides read TGCGCCAGCAAAAGGACAGGGGAAGAGACCCAGTACTTC. It yields the protein CASKRTGEETQYF. The chain is built from TRBV5-1 and TRBJ2-5; 9 bases match TRBD1. Germline assignment: CDR1 SGHRS and CDR2 YFSETQ. V gave up 6 bases and J gave up 3 bases; unmatched junction bases: 3. The CDR3 covers 13 residues.

Regarding this clonotype: The junction departs from germline at one end; a sequencing error may be responsible. The CDR3 protein is CASSYLQGRLQNF. The CDR3 region has the DNA TGTGCCAGCAGTTACTTACAGGGGCGCTTGCAGAACTTC. V usage is TRBV6-5 and J usage is TRBJ2-7, with 7 bases identical to TRBD1. Germline assignment: CDR1 MNHEY and CDR2 SVGAGI. This CDR3 has 13 amino acids.

This clonotype occurred many times. The genes are TRBV27 and TRBJ1-1, with TRBD1 as a possible D gene (6 bases). Germline assignment: CDR1 MNHEY and CDR2 SMNVEV (reference sequence). The CDR3 has 14 residues. Trimming stripped 8 bases from V and 3 bases from J, with 16 bases between. DNA of the CDR3: TGTGCCAGCTCCCCCCGCCCAGGGGACACTGAAGCTTTCTTT. It yields the protein CASSPRPGDTEAFF.

This clonotype was observed many times. The rearrangement uses TRBV2 and TRBJ2-5, with a tentative D call TRBD2 (5 bases). V dropped 6 bases and J dropped 4 bases, with 15 bases sitting between them. The CDR3 spans 14 residues. Per germline, CDR1 SNHLY and CDR2 FYNNEI. CDR3 DNA sequence: TGTGCCAGCAGACGTAGCGCCCTAGGAGAGACCCAGTACTTC. It translates to CASRRSALGETQYF.

The V call is TRBV20-1, the J call TRBJ2-7; 12 bases align to TRBD1. The V gene's germline CDR1 is DFQATT and CDR2 SNEGSKA (reference sequence). V shed 2 bases, J shed 4 bases, and the junction held 6 bases outside the gene matches. There are 15 residues in the CDR3. The CDR3 region has the DNA TGCAGTGCTAGAATCTTGGGACAGGGGGCATACGAGCAGTACTTC. Its translation: CSARILGQGAYEQYF.

This clonotype was seen a handful of times. V and J are TRBV6-2 or TRBV6-3 and TRBJ2-6; TRBD2 matches 13 bases. Unmatched junction bases numbered 11, after V lost 6 bases and J lost 0 bases. Germline CDR1 is MNHEY and CDR2 is SVGEGT. The CDR3 loop spans 20 amino acids. CDR3 sequence reads: CASSPTSGRTSLSGANVLTF. In DNA form, the CDR3 reads TGTGCCAGCAGCCCGACTAGCGGGAGGACTTCCCTCTCTGGGGCCAACGTCCTGACTTTC.

The V and J genes are TRBV2 and TRBJ2-3, with D maybe TRBD1 (6 bases). The V end lost 5 bases, the J end lost 2 bases, and 11 bases lay between the germline ends. Looked up from germline, CDR1 is SNHLY and CDR2 is FYNNEI. This CDR3 has 14 residues. Here the CDR3 DNA reads TGTGCCAGCAGTCGGGGACAAAACACAGATACGCAGTATTTT. Translation: CASSRGQNTDTQYF.

The rearrangement links TRBV12-3 or TRBV12-4 to TRBJ2-3; D is unresolved. V lost 3 bases and J 4 bases, leaving 8 bases between the germline ends. The CDR3 length is 13 residues. The CDR3 DNA follows: TGTGCCAGCAGTTTTCGCAGAGCAGATACGCAGTATTTT. This translates into CASSFRRADTQYF.

The count of this clonotype is one. V and J are TRBV5-6 and TRBJ2-7, with 8 bases that match TRBD2. This CDR3 is 14 amino acids long. With 5 bases clipped from V and 4 bases from J, the junction kept 8 bases outside the gene matches. From germline, CDR1 is SGHDT and CDR2 YYEEEE. CDR3 amino acids: CASRHREGLYEQYF. For the CDR3, the DNA is TGTGCCAGCAGGCACCGGGAGGGATTATACGAGCAGTACTTC.

This chain joins TRBV7-2 and TRBJ2-3; tentatively, D is TRBD2 (6 bases). The CDR3 totals 14 residues. V was shortened by 2 bases and J by 4 bases, with 10 bases between the two germline ends. The germline CDR1 and CDR2 sequences are SGHTA and FQGNSA. The CDR3 nucleotides are TGTGCCAGCAGCTTACAGACGGGGGCAGATACGCAGTATTTT. It codes for CASSLQTGADTQYF.

The chain employs TRBV7-2 and TRBJ2-5, with a weak D call TRBD2 (6 bases). Trimming cost V 3 bases and J 7 bases, with 12 bases left between them. Germline CDR1 SGHTA, CDR2 FQGNSA. CDR3 length: 13 residues. CDR3 bases: TGTGCCAGCAGCTTTAGGCAGGGAGGGACCCAGTACTTC. It yields the protein CASSFRQGGTQYF.

This clonotype was recorded at least ten times. CDR3 DNA: TGTGCCAGCAGCTTAGGTGGACTAGCGGGGGTTAATGAGCAGTTCTTC. Translated, it gives CASSLGGLAGVNEQFF. This sequence joins TRBV7-8 and TRBJ2-1, with 13 bases aligning to TRBD2. This CDR3 has 16 residues. Germline-derived CDR1 and CDR2 are SGHVS and FQNEAQ. J gave up 7 bases and V 1 base, and 4 bases lay outside the gene matches.

Only a few counts were recorded for this clonotype. This chain joins TRBV21-1 and TRBJ2-2; the table's D call, TRBD1, has no DNA check behind it. TRBV21-1 is labeled a pseudogene. The CDR3 sequence is 15 residues long. CDR3 bases: TGTGCCAGCAGCAGGTCACAGGGGTACACCGGGGAGCTGTTTTTT. Translation: CASSRSQGYTGELFF.

With regard to this clonotype: This may be a read error: a much more frequent sequence differs by one nucleotide. The J gene is TRBJ2-2, the V gene TRBV5-5; TRBD2 might be the D (5 bases). Germline values: CDR1 SGHKS, CDR2 YYEKEE (reference sequence). The CDR3 runs to 12 residues. The CDR3 nucleotides read TGTGCCAGCAGCTTCTCCACCGGGGAGCTGTCTTTT. Its protein is CASSFSTGELSF.

V is TRBV7-2 and J is TRBJ2-1, with TRBD1 matching 7 bases. The germline gives CDR1 SGHTA, CDR2 FQGNSA. The CDR3 totals 15 residues. V trimming: 2 bases; J trimming: 7 bases; junction bases outside the gene matches: 8. The CDR3 DNA reads as TGTGCCAGCAGCTTAAACAGGGGAACAAGGAATGAGCAGTTCTTC. This gives the protein CASSLNRGTRNEQFF.